The 31 T cell receptor beta chains listed next were all sequenced from one sample in a study of cytomegalovirus exposure and HLA in healthy donors. PCR employed 60 Vbeta and 13 Jbeta primers. Using immunoSEQ multiplex PCR, the repertoire was profiled, and TCRdb retains in-frame clones only, with some absent. The data contain under 300,000 clones, about four fifths of them seen just once; the ten biggest clones take up 2%. Sequencing was carried out using PBMCs. Every receptor here comes from a woman aged 35 to 49 in good health and CMV-seropositive.

CDR3 coding DNA: TGTGCCAGCAGCCGCCACATACAGGGTACGGGGGAGCAGTACTTC. Translation: CASSRHIQGTGEQYF. The chain is built from TRBV7-2 and TRBJ2-7; the D gene is possibly TRBD1 (6 bases). Germline values: CDR1 SGHTA, CDR2 FQGNSA. The V end was cut by 5 bases, the J end by 7 bases, with 21 bases between. This CDR3 is 15 amino acids long.

The chain has TRBV29-1 and TRBJ2-7; a possible D gene is TRBD1 (6 bases). The CDR3 extends over 12 amino acids. Germline V gives CDR1 SQVTM, CDR2 ANQGSEA. V was cut by 7 bases and J by 2 bases, with 12 bases left in between. CDR3 in amino acids: CSAFRTAYEQYF. CDR3 sequence (DNA): TGCAGCGCCTTCAGGACAGCCTACGAGCAGTACTTC.

This sequence joins TRBV2 and TRBJ2-3; maybe TRBD1 (6 bases). The germline V gene has CDR1 SNHLY and CDR2 FYNNEI. V was cut by 5 bases and J by 4 bases, with 10 bases left in between. The length of the CDR3 is 13 residues. CDR3 amino acids: CASSTGMADTQYF. CDR3 sequence (DNA): TGTGCCAGCAGTACAGGGATGGCAGATACGCAGTATTTT.

V and J are TRBV7-2 and TRBJ2-5; D may be TRBD2 (6 bases). Looked up from germline, CDR1 is SGHTA and CDR2 is FQGNSA. This CDR3 spans 15 amino acids. The V end was cut by 5 bases, the J end by 1 base, with 14 bases between. CDR3 in DNA: TGTGCCAGCAGCATCGAGGGACTTCTCCAAGAGACCCAGTACTTC. Encoded protein: CASSIEGLLQETQYF.

The gene calls are TRBV11-3 and TRBJ2-3, with D possibly TRBD2 on 6 matching bases. Germline V gives CDR1 SGHNT, CDR2 YENEEA. V gave up 3 bases and J gave up 0 bases, with 10 bases separating them. There are 15 residues in the CDR3. CDR3 nucleotides: TGTGCCAGCAGCTTGGGCGGGGTTAGCACAGATACGCAGTATTTT. Translated: CASSLGGVSTDTQYF.

The rearrangement joins TRBV10-3 to TRBJ1-1; the D is unclear. The V and J ends lost 7 bases and 2 bases respectively, with 11 bases between them. The CDR3 sequence is 13 residues long. Germline V gene lookup returns CDR1 ENHRY and CDR2 SYGVKD. The CDR3 sequence is CAINSDRNTEAFF. The CDR3 DNA reads TGTGCCATCAATTCAGATCGAAACACTGAAGCTTTCTTT.

V is TRBV28 and J is TRBJ1-1; weak D call: TRBD1 (6 bases). The CDR3 has 13 amino acids. Per the germline V gene, CDR1 is MDHEN and CDR2 is SYDVKM. Trimming removed 6 bases from V and 2 bases from J, with 10 bases in between. The CDR3 sequence is CASRPRGNTEAFF. DNA for the CDR3: TGTGCCAGCAGACCCAGGGGAAACACTGAAGCTTTCTTT.

V is TRBV7-2 and J is TRBJ2-5; maybe TRBD2 (6 bases). Germline V CDR1 and CDR2: SGHTA, FQGNSA. V was cut by 6 bases and J by 4 bases, with 9 bases left in between. The CDR3 sequence is 12 residues long. CDR3 in amino acids: CASSTEGETQYF. The DNA of the CDR3 is TGTGCCAGCAGTACGGAGGGAGAGACCCAGTACTTC.

The chain couples TRBV27 to TRBJ1-2; D unclear. Germline CDR1 MNHEY, CDR2 SMNVEV (reference sequence). The CDR3 runs to 9 residues. V lost 7 bases, J lost 8 bases, and 5 bases lay in between. The CDR3 here is CASTIGYTF. CDR3 DNA sequence: TGTGCCAGCACCATCGGCTACACCTTC.

This chain uses TRBV14 with TRBJ1-6; D gene ambiguous. Germline CDR1 and CDR2: SGHDN and FVKESK. The V end lost 1 base, the J end lost 7 bases, and 11 bases lay between the germline ends. This CDR3 is built from 15 residues. The CDR3 protein is CASSQVTLKNSPLHF. For the CDR3, the DNA is TGTGCCAGCAGCCAAGTTACATTAAAGAATTCACCCCTCCACTTT.

This clone is a singleton in its sample. This chain links TRBV9 with TRBJ2-7; 10 positions agree with TRBD2. There are 16 residues in the CDR3. Germline V CDR1 and CDR2: SGDLS, YYNGEE. Germline trimming cut 0 bases from V and 3 bases from J; bases unmatched to any gene: 6. The CDR3 DNA sequence: TGTGCCAGCAGCGTAGAGGCTAGCGGGAGTGGCTACGAGCAGTACTTC. It specifies CASSVEASGSGYEQYF. The whole variable domain, filled in from reference TRBV9 and TRBJ2-7, reads DSGVTQTPKHLITATGQRVTLRCSPRSGDLSVYWYQQSLDQGLQFLIQYYNGEERAKGNILERFSAQQFPDLHSELNLSSLELGDSALYFCASSVEASGSGYEQYFGPGTRLTVT.

The chain has TRBV7-9 and TRBJ2-1; 9 nucleotides agree with TRBD2. The germline CDR1 and CDR2 sequences are SEHNR and FQNEAQ (reference sequence). This CDR3 has 17 residues. The ends lost 1 base at V and 5 bases at J; junction bases unmatched: 9. In DNA, the CDR3 is TGTGCCAGCAGCTTAGTCGGTTGGGCTAGCGGGGACAATGAGCAGTTCTTC. As protein: CASSLVGWASGDNEQFF.

This clone was recorded a few times. This chain links TRBV27 with TRBJ2-7; tentatively, D is TRBD2 (6 bases). The CDR3 length is 16 residues. Germline V gene lookup returns CDR1 MNHEY and CDR2 SMNVEV (reference sequence). V lost 4 bases and J lost 2, with 18 bases in between. The CDR3 DNA reads TGTGCCAGCAGTTACGGAGCGGCCCGCGGGGCCTACGAGCAGTACTTC. As protein: CASSYGAARGAYEQYF.

The chain is built from TRBV19 and TRBJ1-5; the D is unclear. CDR1 and CDR2 (germline): LNHDA, SQIVND (reference sequence). With 3 bases removed from V and 4 bases from J, the gap between germline ends came to 10 bases. This CDR3 is 14 amino acids long. The CDR3 nucleotides are TGTGCCAGTAGTATCTCACAGTCGAATCAGCCCCAGCATTTT. Amino acids: CASSISQSNQPQHF.

This chain links TRBV5-4 with TRBJ2-1, with 11 bases aligning to TRBD2. The V and J ends lost 2 bases and 7 bases, in that order; junction bases with no gene match: 5. The CDR3 loop spans 15 amino acids. Germline values: CDR1 SGHNT, CDR2 YYREEE (reference sequence). CDR3 DNA: TGTGCCAGCAGCTTAGATAGCGGGAGGGTGAATGAGCAGTTCTTC. Translating it yields CASSLDSGRVNEQFF.

In nucleotides, the CDR3 is TGTGCCTGGAGTACAGGGTTACAAGAGACCCAGTACTTC. Translation gives CAWSTGLQETQYF. The chain uses TRBV30 and TRBJ2-5, with D perhaps TRBD1 (6 bases). Trimming stripped 2 bases from V and 2 bases from J, with 9 bases between. The CDR3 runs to 13 residues. CDR1 is GTSNPN, CDR2 SVGIG, per germline (reference sequence). Drawing the rest from reference TRBV30 and TRBJ2-5, the complete variable domain is SQTIHQWPATLVQPVGSPLSLECTVEGTSNPNLYWYRQAAGRGLQLLFYSVGIGQISSEVPQNLSASRPQDRQFILSSKKLLLSDSGFYLCAWSTGLQETQYFGPGTRLLVL.

The chain joins TRBV6-6 to TRBJ2-5; D possibly corresponds to TRBD1 (6 bases). V was trimmed by 5 bases and J by 3 bases, leaving 16 bases between them. The CDR3 is 15 residues long. Germline CDR1 is MNHNY and CDR2 is SVGAGI (reference sequence). The CDR3 spells CASSGTGTREETQYF. The CDR3 coding sequence is TGTGCCAGCAGTGGAACCGGGACACGGGAAGAGACCCAGTACTTC.

The chain carries TRBV7-2 and TRBJ1-1, with D possibly matching TRBD1 (5 bases). In germline, CDR1 is SGHTA, CDR2 FQGNSA. The CDR3 spans 14 residues. V was trimmed by 5 bases and J by 0 bases, leaving 10 bases between them. CDR3 residues: CASSRQTVNTEAFF. The DNA for the CDR3 is TGTGCCAGCAGCCGACAGACGGTGAACACTGAAGCTTTCTTT.

This chain uses TRBV7-6 with TRBJ2-5; TRBD2 agrees at 9 bases. V was pared by 5 bases and J by 4 bases, with 8 bases of the junction left unmatched. The length of the CDR3 is 15 residues. Germline CDR1 and CDR2: SGHVS and FNYEAQ. The CDR3 here is CASSASGISSETQYF. In nucleotides, the CDR3 is TGTGCCAGCAGCGCTAGCGGGATTTCTTCAGAGACCCAGTACTTC.

This clone was observed once. The chain uses TRBV19 and TRBJ1-5, with 10 bases matching TRBD1. J lost 7 bases, V lost 5 bases, and 11 bases had no gene match. Looked up from germline, CDR1 is LNHDA and CDR2 is SQIVND (reference sequence). The length of the CDR3 is 16 residues. The CDR3 DNA follows: TGTGCCAGTAGTCCCGGTGGGACAGGGGTGGTACAGCCCCAGCATTTT. Amino acid sequence: CASSPGGTGVVQPQHF.

The chain links TRBV5-1 to TRBJ2-1, with TRBD2 matching 7 bases. Germline loops: CDR1 SGHRS, CDR2 YFSETQ. The trim removed 4 bases at V and 10 bases at J, leaving 8 bases unmatched. The CDR3 spans 13 residues. Here the CDR3 reads CASSHGLDPEQFF. The CDR3, as DNA: TGCGCCAGCAGCCATGGACTAGACCCCGAGCAGTTCTTC.

Here the CDR3 reads CASSPSNYGYTF. In nucleotides, the CDR3 is TGTGCCAGCAGCCCCAGTAACTATGGCTACACCTTC. This chain connects TRBV28 to TRBJ1-2; D uncertain. V gave up 6 bases and J gave up 1 base, with 6 bases separating them. Germline V gene lookup returns CDR1 MDHEN and CDR2 SYDVKM. The CDR3 covers 12 residues.

The chain links TRBV19 to TRBJ2-2; 7 bases line up with TRBD2. Germline CDR1 reads LNHDA; CDR2 reads SQIVND (reference sequence). This CDR3 is 14 amino acids long. V lost 3 bases and J lost 7; bases outside the gene matches: 5. CDR3 coding DNA: TGTGCCAGTAGTATGCGGGAGCGGGGCGGGGAGCTGTTTTTT. Its protein product is CASSMRERGGELFF.

The chain links TRBV19 to TRBJ2-1; 12 bases match TRBD2. V was clipped by 1 base and J by 7 bases; unmatched bases: 11. The CDR3 length is 18 residues. Germline loops: CDR1 LNHDA, CDR2 SQIVND (reference sequence). The CDR3 DNA is TGTGCCAGTAGTATAGCCCCGTTTCCTAGCGGGAGGGCGAATGAGCAGTTCTTC. Translating gives CASSIAPFPSGRANEQFF.

The chain links TRBV28 to TRBJ2-2; no firm D call. V was trimmed by 2 bases and J by 0 bases, leaving 10 bases between them. The length of the CDR3 is 16 residues. Germline V lookup: CDR1 MDHEN, CDR2 SYDVKM. The CDR3: CASSLGGLSNTGELFF. The CDR3 DNA follows: TGTGCCAGCAGTTTAGGTGGGCTATCGAACACCGGGGAGCTGTTTTTT.

The chain links TRBV28 to TRBJ2-7; TRBD2 matches at 7 bases. The J segment lost 2 bases and the V segment lost 7 bases, leaving 11 bases of the junction unmatched. The CDR3 contains 15 residues. Germline assignment: CDR1 MDHEN and CDR2 SYDVKM. CDR3 region: CASIPGRFLTYEQYF. As DNA, the CDR3 is TGTGCCAGCATACCCGGGAGGTTCCTAACCTACGAGCAGTACTTC.

V gene TRBV10-3 combines with J gene TRBJ2-3, with a tentative D call TRBD1 (6 bases). The length of the CDR3 is 13 residues. The germline V and J ends were trimmed by 11 bases and 4 bases, with 16 bases remaining between them. CDR1 ENHRY and CDR2 SYGVKD come from the germline V gene. In DNA form, the CDR3 reads TGTGCCTCCCAGACAGGAGCCGCAGATACGCAGTATTTT. This sequence encodes CASQTGAADTQYF.

This clone was observed a single time. The V and J genes are TRBV28 and TRBJ1-2; 10 nucleotides match TRBD1. Per the germline V gene, CDR1 is MDHEN and CDR2 is SYDVKM. Unmatched junction bases numbered 2, after V lost 2 bases and J lost 2 bases. CDR3 length: 15 amino acids. The CDR3 DNA is TGTGCCAGCAGTTTACCGGGACAGGGGAACTATGGCTACACCTTC. It translates to CASSLPGQGNYGYTF.

The chain has TRBV7-8 and TRBJ2-3, with 11 bases aligning to TRBD2. Germline V CDR1 and CDR2: SGHVS, FQNEAQ. V gave up 5 bases and J gave up 2 bases; unmatched junction bases: 9. The CDR3 has 17 residues. The CDR3 reads CASSARRLAGNTDTQYF. CDR3 bases: TGTGCCAGCAGCGCCCGCCGACTAGCGGGGAACACAGATACGCAGTATTTT.

The genes are TRBV2 and TRBJ1-2; D ambiguous. The CDR3 contains 14 residues. V lost 4 bases, J lost 8 bases, and 17 bases lay in between. Germline assignment: CDR1 SNHLY and CDR2 FYNNEI. CDR3 in DNA: TGTGCCAGCAGTGTATTGGTGGAGACGAGCGGCTACACCTTC. It yields the protein CASSVLVETSGYTF.

J is TRBJ2-1 and V is TRBV30, with a possible D match to TRBD2 (6 bases). Germline assignment: CDR1 GTSNPN and CDR2 SVGIG (reference sequence). Between the trimmed V and J ends, which lost 3 bases and 0 bases, there was a span of 12 bases. CDR3 length equals 15 residues. This CDR3 is CAWSGGASSYNEQFF. DNA of the CDR3: TGTGCCTGGAGCGGCGGGGCAAGCTCCTACAATGAGCAGTTCTTC.